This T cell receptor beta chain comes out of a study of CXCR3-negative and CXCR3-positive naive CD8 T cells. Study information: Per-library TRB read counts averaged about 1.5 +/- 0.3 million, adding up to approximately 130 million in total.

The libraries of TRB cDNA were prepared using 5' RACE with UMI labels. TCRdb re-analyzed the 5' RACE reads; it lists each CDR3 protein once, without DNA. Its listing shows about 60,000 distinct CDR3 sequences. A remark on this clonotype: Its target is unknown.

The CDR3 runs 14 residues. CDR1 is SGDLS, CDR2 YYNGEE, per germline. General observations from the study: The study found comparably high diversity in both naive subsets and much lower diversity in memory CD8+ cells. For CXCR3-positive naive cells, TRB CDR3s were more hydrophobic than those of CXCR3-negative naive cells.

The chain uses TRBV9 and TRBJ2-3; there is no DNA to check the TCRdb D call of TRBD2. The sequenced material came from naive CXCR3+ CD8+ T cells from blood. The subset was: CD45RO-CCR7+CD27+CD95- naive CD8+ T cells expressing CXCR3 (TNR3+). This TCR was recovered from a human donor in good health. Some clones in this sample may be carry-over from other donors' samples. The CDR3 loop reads CASSPSGGTDTQYF.